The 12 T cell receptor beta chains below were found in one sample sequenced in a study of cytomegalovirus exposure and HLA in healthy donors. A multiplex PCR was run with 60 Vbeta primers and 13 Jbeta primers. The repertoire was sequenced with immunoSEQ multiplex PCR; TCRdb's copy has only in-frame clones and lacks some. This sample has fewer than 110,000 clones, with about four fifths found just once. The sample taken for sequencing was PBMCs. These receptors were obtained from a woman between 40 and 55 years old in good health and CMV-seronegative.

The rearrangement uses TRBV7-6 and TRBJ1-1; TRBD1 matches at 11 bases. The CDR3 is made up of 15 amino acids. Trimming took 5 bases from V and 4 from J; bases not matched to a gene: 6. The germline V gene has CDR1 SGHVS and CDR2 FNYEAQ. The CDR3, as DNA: TGTGCCAGCAGCGCCCAAGGACAGGGGGCCACTGAAGCTTTCTTT. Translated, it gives CASSAQGQGATEAFF.

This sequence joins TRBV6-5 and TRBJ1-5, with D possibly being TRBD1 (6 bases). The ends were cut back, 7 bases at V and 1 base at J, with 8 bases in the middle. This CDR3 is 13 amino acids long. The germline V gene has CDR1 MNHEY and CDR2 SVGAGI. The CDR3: CASNGQSNQPQHF. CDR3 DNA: TGTGCCAGCAACGGACAGAGCAATCAGCCCCAGCATTTT.

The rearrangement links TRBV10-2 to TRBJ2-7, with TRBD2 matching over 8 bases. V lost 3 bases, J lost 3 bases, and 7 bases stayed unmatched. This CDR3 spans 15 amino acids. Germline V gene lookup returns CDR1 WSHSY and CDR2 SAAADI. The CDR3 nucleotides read TGCGCCAGCAGTGACTTCGGGACTAGTAACTACGAGCAGTACTTC. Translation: CASSDFGTSNYEQYF.

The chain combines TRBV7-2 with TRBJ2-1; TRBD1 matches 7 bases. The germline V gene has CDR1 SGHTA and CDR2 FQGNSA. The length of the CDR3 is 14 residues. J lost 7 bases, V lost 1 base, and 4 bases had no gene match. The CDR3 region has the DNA TGTGCCAGCAGCTTAGGGCAGGGGGTTAATGAGCAGTTCTTC. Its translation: CASSLGQGVNEQFF.

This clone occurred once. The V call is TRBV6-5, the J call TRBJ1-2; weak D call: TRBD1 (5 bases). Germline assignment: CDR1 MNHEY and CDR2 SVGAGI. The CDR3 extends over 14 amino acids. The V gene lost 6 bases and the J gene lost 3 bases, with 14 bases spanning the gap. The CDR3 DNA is TGTGCCAGCAGGGCCGGGGGGACCCACTATGGCTACACCTTC. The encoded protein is CASRAGGTHYGYTF.

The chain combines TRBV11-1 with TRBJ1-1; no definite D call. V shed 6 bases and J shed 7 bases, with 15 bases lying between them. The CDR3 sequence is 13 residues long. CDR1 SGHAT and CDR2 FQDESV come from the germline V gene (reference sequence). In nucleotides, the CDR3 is TGTGCCAGCAGACCGCCAACGCTCGGTGAAGCTTTCTTT. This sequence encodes CASRPPTLGEAFF.

The DNA of the CDR3 is TGCGCCAGCAGAAAGCCGGGACTAGCGGGGGAAATAAGCGGGGAGCTGTTTTTT. Amino acid sequence: CASRKPGLAGEISGELFF. This chain joins TRBV5-1 and TRBJ2-2; 14 bases agree with TRBD2. The CDR3 is made up of 18 amino acids. J was trimmed by 7 bases and V by 5 bases; bases with no gene match: 13. Germline V lookup: CDR1 SGHRS, CDR2 YFSETQ.

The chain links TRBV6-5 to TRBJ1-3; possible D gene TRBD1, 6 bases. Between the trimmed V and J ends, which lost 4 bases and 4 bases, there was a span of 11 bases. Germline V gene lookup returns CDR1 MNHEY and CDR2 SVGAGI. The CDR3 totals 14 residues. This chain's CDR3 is CASSSGGRGNTIYF. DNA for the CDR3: TGTGCCAGCAGTTCGGGGGGCAGGGGAAACACCATATATTTT.

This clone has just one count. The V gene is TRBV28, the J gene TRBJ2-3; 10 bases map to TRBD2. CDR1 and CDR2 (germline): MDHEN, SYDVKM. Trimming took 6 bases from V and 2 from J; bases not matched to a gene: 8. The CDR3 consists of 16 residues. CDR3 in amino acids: CASRSTLAGDTDTQYF. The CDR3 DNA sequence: TGTGCCAGCAGATCTACTCTAGCGGGGGACACAGATACGCAGTATTTT.

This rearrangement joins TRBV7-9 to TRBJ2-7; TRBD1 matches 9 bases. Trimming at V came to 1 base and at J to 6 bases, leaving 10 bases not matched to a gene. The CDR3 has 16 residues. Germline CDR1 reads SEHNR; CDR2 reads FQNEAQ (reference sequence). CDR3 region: CASSLDPGQGRGEQYF. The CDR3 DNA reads TGTGCCAGCAGCTTAGACCCGGGACAGGGAAGAGGCGAGCAGTACTTC.

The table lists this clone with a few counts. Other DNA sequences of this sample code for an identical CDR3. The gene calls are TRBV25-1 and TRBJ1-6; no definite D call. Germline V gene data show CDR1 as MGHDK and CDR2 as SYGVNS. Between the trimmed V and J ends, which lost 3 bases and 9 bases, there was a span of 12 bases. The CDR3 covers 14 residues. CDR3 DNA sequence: TGTGCCAGCAGTGATGTGGGCAACCCTTCACCCCTCCACTTT. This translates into CASSDVGNPSPLHF.

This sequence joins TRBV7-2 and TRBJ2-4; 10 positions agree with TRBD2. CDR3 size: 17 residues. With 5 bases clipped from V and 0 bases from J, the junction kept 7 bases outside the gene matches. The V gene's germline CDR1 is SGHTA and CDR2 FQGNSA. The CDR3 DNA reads TGTGCCAGCAGCGCAGCAGCGGGAGGGCTAGCCAAAAACATTCAGTACTTC. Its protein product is CASSAAAGGLAKNIQYF.